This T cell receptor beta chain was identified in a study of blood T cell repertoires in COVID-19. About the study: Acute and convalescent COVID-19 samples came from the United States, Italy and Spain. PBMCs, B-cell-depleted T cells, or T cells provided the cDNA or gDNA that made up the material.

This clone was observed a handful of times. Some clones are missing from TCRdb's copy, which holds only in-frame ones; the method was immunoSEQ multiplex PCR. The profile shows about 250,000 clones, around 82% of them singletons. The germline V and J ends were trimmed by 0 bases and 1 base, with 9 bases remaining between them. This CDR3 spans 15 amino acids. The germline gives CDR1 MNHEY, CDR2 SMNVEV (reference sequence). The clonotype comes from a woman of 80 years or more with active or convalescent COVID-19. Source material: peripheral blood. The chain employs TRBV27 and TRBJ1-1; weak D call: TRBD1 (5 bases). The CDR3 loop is CASSLSGGANTEAFF. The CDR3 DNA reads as TGTGCCAGCAGTTTATCAGGAGGGGCGAACACTGAAGCTTTCTTT.